This TCR beta chain is from a study of blood T cells in healthy people across ages. Study summary: Researchers report that template switching captured about one barcoded beta molecule per two T cells.

Primers used in a second PCR of roughly 7 to 12 cycles were a sample-barcoded 5' primer and a J-beta primer mix. A single record per CDR3 protein comes from TCRdb applying MiXCR to the 5' RACE reads. Of more than 1,000,000 distinct CDR3 sequences listed, less than 25% are singletons. The CDR3 extends over 13 amino acids. Per germline, CDR1 SGHVS and CDR2 FQNEAQ. Trimming shortened V by 1 base and J by 2 bases, and 5 bases separated the two germline ends. This sample also belongs to another study, concerning T cells of mothers and their children. That source notes: Normalized overlap was always slightly, never significantly, higher in related than unrelated mother-child pairs.

The chain joins TRBV7-8 to TRBJ1-2; D unresolved. The TCR was taken from a girl aged 2 to 9 in good health. The specimen was blood. The CDR3 region is CASSLVTNYGYTF. Written as DNA, the CDR3 is TGTGCCAGCAGCTTAGTCACCAACTATGGCTACACCTTC.